This entry concerns a single TCR beta chain. Its specificity is not known. Donors were healthy HIV-negative adults without recently reported acute infections or vaccinations. This sample stems from a study of shared clonotypes between healthy human individuals. Findings and caveats of the study: Generally, naive subsets came out with larger estimated richness than memory subsets.

Some clones are missing from TCRdb's copy, which holds only in-frame ones; the method was immunoSEQ multiplex PCR. This sample has more than 2,000,000 clones; roughly nine tenths occur once, and the top ten carry around 0.14%. V was cut by 3 bases and J by 1 base, with 16 bases left in between. The CDR3 is made up of 17 amino acids. Germline V lookup: CDR1 MNHNS, CDR2 SASEGT. The sequenced sample consisted of naive CD4+ T cells sorted from blood. Subset here: CD45RA+ positively selected. This TCR was sampled from a man younger than 30 in good health. The genes are TRBV6-1 and TRBJ1-5; D possibly corresponds to TRBD1 (5 bases). Written as DNA, the CDR3 is TGTGCCAGCAGTGAGTCCCAGGGCGGTCGGAGCAATCAGCCCCAGCATTTT. As protein: CASSESQGGRSNQPQHF.